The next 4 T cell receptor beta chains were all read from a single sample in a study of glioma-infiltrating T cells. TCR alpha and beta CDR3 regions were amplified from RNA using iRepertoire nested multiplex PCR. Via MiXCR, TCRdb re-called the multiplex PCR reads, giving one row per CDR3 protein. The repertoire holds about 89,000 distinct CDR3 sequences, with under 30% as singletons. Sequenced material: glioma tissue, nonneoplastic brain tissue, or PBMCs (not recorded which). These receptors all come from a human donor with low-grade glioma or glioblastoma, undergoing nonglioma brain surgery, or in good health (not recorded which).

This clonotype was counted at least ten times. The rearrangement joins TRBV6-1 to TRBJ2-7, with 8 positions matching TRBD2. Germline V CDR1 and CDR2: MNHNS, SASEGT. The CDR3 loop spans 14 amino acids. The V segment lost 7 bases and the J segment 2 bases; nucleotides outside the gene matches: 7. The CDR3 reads CASISGTSPYEQYF. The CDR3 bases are TGTGCCAGCATCTCCGGGACTAGTCCCTACGAGCAGTACTTC.

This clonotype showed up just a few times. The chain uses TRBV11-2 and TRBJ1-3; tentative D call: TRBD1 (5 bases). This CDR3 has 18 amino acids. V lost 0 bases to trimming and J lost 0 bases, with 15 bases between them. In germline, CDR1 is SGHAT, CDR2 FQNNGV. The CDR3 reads CASSLDHNRFYSGNTIYF. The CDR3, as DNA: TGTGCCAGCAGCTTAGATCACAACAGGTTTTACTCTGGAAACACCATATATTTT. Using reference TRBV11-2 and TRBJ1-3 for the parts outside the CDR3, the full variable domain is EAGVAQSPRYKIIEKRQSVAFWCNPISGHATLYWYQQILGQGPKLLIQFQNNGVVDDSQLPKDRFSAERLKGVDSTLKIQPAKLEDSAVYLCASSLDHNRFYSGNTIYFGEGSWLTVV.

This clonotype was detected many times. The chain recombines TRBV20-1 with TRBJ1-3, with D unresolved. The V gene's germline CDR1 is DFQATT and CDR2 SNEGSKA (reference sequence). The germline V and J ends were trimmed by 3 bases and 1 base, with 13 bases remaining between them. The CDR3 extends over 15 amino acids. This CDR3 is CSARETAWSGNTIYF. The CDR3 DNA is TGCAGTGCTAGGGAAACGGCTTGGTCTGGAAACACCATATATTTT.

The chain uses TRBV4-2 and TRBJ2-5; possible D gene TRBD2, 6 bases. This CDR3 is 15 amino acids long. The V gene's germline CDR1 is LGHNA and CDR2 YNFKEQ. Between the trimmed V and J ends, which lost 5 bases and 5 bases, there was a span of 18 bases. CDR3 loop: CASSLKSGGKETQYF. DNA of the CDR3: TGTGCCAGCAGCTTGAAATCCGGCGGGAAGGAGACCCAGTACTTC.